One T cell receptor (beta chain) is described in this entry. What it binds is not known. The data belong to a study of post-analysis software for immune sequencing data. Trimming stripped 3 bases from V and 9 bases from J, with 15 bases between. The CDR3 is 14 residues long. Findings and limits, study-wide: In patients, TRBV5-6, TRBV5-1 and TRBV20-1 belonged to five TRBV segments found more frequently than in controls.

The library was made from cDNA and included unique molecular identifiers. TCRdb re-derived calls from the PCR reads in MiXCR, one entry per CDR3 protein. This table holds more than 500,000 distinct CDR3 sequences, 30% to 40% found once. V usage is TRBV12-3 or TRBV12-4 and J usage is TRBJ2-1; tentatively, D is TRBD1 (6 bases). The specimen was blood. The receptor was derived from a girl between 2 and 17 years old with multiple sclerosis. CDR3 nucleotide sequence: TGTGCCAGCAGTTTCGAACCAACAGGGACTGAGCAGTTCTTC. Protein: CASSFEPTGTEQFF.